This is a list of T cell receptor beta chains from one sample in a study of read filtering for tumor transcriptome and immune sequencing. TCRdb reanalysed the reads using MiXCR and keeps one entry per CDR3 protein. The sample lists about 63,000 distinct CDR3 sequences, about 15% seen once, with roughly 41% in the top ten. Specimen: a population of CD138-negative cells sorted from bone marrow. The origin of the receptors is a donor at least 40 years old with multiple myeloma. Both conserved end residues are trimmed from each CDR3. The order of the fields is J gene, V gene, CDR3 protein.

TRBJ2-7,TRBV20-1,SARDSGRATFYEQY
TRBJ1-4,TRBV29-1,SVVQAGREKLF
TRBJ1-1,TRBV20-1,SAYRDNMNTEAF
TRBJ2-5,TRBV6-1,ASRFDRVETQY
TRBJ1-5,TRBV9,ASSASSGGNQPQH
TRBJ2-2,TRBV6-2/TRBV6-3,ASSYYRQNTGELF
TRBJ2-5,TRBV20-1,SAKQGQETQY
TRBJ2-1,TRBV7-3,ASSLHRGDNEQF
TRBJ1-5,TRBV6-6,ASSWAVDRVKNQPQH
TRBJ2-5,TRBV5-1,ASSLGDSHQETQY
TRBJ1-5,TRBV27,ASRQGNQPQH
TRBJ1-5,TRBV27,ASRGTGYSNQPQH
TRBJ1-5,TRBV28,ASSIRSNQPQH
TRBJ2-2,TRBV18,ASSPLQGLANTGELF
TRBJ1-1,TRBV7-9,ASSLTPTAEAF
TRBJ1-3,TRBV7-9,ASSLEGSSGNTIY
TRBJ2-7,TRBV20-1,SARASTRQGVSGEQY
TRBJ1-1,TRBV29-1,SVGVSTEAF
TRBJ2-7,TRBV29-1,SAGTGRREQY
TRBJ2-1,TRBV10-2,ASTLSIAGTYNEQF
TRBJ2-5,TRBV5-1,ASSFRGQETQY
TRBJ2-7,TRBV7-9,ASSSWDNSYEQY
TRBJ2-3,TRBV28,ASTPGRLTDTQY
TRBJ1-4,TRBV6-2/TRBV6-3,ASSYRQVAVQDGKLF
TRBJ1-1,TRBV20-1,SARYGNTEAF
TRBJ2-2,TRBV29-1,SRQGKVNTGELF
TRBJ2-3,TRBV13,ASSLVRGSEDTQY
TRBJ2-1,TRBV5-4,ASSPNQLAGGSNEQF
TRBJ2-1,TRBV5-5,ASSSGTSGSLWNEQF
TRBJ2-7,TRBV14,ASSELLAGGAYEQY
TRBJ2-1,TRBV20-1,SARRLGREAYNEQF
TRBJ1-2,TRBV4-2,ASSQAGETYGYT
TRBJ2-1,TRBV11-2,ASSLRLGPEEQF
TRBJ1-1,TRBV6-2/TRBV6-3,ASRYVTGGTKYGEEAF
TRBJ2-7,TRBV4-1,ASSPIFRQGAYEQY
TRBJ2-1,TRBV7-6,ASSSHGTSGRSSYNEQF
TRBJ2-7,TRBV19,ASSSDRDWTYEQY
TRBJ2-5,TRBV20-1,SAPTGFGETQY
TRBJ2-7,TRBV19,ASSITNQASWGYEQY
TRBJ1-1,TRBV7-9,ASSKGQENTEAF
TRBJ2-2,TRBV13,ASSSIAGRNTGELF
TRBJ2-7,TRBV20-1,SASGRSYEQY
TRBJ2-2,TRBV24-1,ATSVGITGELF
TRBJ1-1,TRBV12-3/TRBV12-4,ASSLKGNTEAF
TRBJ2-7,TRBV27,ASSLSVRQADEQY
TRBJ2-4,TRBV7-9,ASSQIRYDRELAKNIQY
TRBJ2-7,TRBV6-2/TRBV6-3,ASSRVRLPTHEQY
TRBJ2-7,TRBV7-3,ASGREHLGEQY
TRBJ2-3,TRBV24-1,ATGQRTDTQY
TRBJ2-2,TRBV11-2,ASSLEWGTVTGELF
TRBJ1-4,TRBV11-3,ASSLEGIQGNEKLF
TRBJ1-1,TRBV29-1,SVKGQLSPATEAF
TRBJ2-3,TRBV20-1,SARFMADTQY
TRBJ2-2,TRBV24-1,ATTASLNTGELF
TRBJ1-1,TRBV19,ASSIDRNRATEAF
TRBJ2-1,TRBV29-1,SVDGLAGYNEQF
TRBJ1-4,TRBV25-1,ASCPRPGFEEKLF
TRBJ1-5,TRBV30,AWRVNSGNQPQH
TRBJ1-2,TRBV12-3/TRBV12-4,ASSRQGGDGYT
TRBJ1-2,TRBV7-2,ASCYSKSGATYGYT